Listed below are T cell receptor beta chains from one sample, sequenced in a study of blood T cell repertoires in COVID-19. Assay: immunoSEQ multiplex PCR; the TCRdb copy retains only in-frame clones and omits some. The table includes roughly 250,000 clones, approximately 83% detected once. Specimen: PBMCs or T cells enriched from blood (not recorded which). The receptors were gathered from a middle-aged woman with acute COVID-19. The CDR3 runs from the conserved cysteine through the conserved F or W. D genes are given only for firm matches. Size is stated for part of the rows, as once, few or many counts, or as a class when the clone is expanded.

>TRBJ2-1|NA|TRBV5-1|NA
CASSREGASSYNEQFF
TGCGCCAGCTCCCGAGAAGGGGCAAGCTCCTACAATGAGCAGTTCTTC
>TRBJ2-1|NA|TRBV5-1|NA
CASSSGLKAYNEQFF
TGCGCCAGCAGCTCGGGACTTAAGGCGTACAATGAGCAGTTCTTC
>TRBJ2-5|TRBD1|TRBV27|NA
CASSWGQGAGETQYF
TGTGCCAGCAGCTGGGGACAGGGGGCCGGGGAGACCCAGTACTTC
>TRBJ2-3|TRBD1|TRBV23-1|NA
CASRKTGGTDTQYF
TGCGCCAGCAGGAAGACAGGGGGAACAGATACGCAGTATTTT
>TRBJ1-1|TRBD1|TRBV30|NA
CAWGTGRTEAFF
TGTGCCTGGGGGACAGGGAGGACTGAAGCTTTCTTT
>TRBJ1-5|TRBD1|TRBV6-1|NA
CASSETYPGQGHNQPQHF
TGTGCCAGCAGTGAAACTTACCCGGGACAGGGCCACAATCAGCCCCAGCATTTT
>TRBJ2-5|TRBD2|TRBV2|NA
CASRPTSGRQETQYF
TGTGCCAGCAGACCGACTAGCGGGAGACAAGAGACCCAGTACTTC
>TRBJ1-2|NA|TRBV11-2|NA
CASALGVRGLNYGYTF
TGTGCCAGCGCTCTTGGAGTCCGGGGTTTGAACTATGGCTACACCTTC
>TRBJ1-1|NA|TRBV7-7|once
CASSAAFGLSTEAFF
TGTGCTAGCAGCGCTGCATTCGGTCTCTCCACTGAAGCTTTCTTT
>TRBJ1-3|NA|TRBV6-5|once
CASSYESGYSGNTIYF
TGTGCCAGCAGTTACGAATCGGGTTATTCTGGAAACACCATATATTTT
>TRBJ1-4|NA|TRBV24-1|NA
CATSDRDNNEKLFF
TGTGCCACCAGTGATAGGGACAATAATGAAAAACTGTTTTTT
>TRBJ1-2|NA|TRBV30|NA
CAWKGESYGYTF
TGTGCCTGGAAAGGGGAAAGCTATGGCTACACCTTC
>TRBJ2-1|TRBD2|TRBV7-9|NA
CASSLVGTSGSSWQFF
TGTGCCAGCAGCTTAGTCGGGACTAGCGGGAGTAGTTGGCAGTTCTTC
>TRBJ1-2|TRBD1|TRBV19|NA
CATFPSRQGTSAYGYTF
TGTGCCACCTTTCCTAGCCGACAGGGGACCTCTGCCTATGGCTACACCTTC
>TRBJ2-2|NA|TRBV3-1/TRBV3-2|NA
CASRQGAGYGELFF
TGTGCCAGCAGGCAAGGCGCGGGATACGGGGAGCTGTTTTTT
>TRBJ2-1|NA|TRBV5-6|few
CASSSLGGGEQFF
TGTGCCAGCAGCTCCCTAGGAGGTGGCGAGCAGTTCTTC
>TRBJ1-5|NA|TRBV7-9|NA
CASIRESYSNQPQHF
TGTGCCAGCATCCGGGAGAGCTATAGCAATCAGCCCCAGCATTTT
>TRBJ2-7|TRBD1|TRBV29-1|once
CSVDAGTGNEQYF
TGCAGCGTTGATGCCGGGACAGGGAACGAGCAGTACTTC
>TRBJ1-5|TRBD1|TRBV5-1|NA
CASSLETGSNQPQHF
TGCGCCAGCAGCTTGGAGACAGGGAGCAATCAGCCCCAGCATTTT
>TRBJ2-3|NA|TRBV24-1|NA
CATSDLAGPDTQYF
TGTGCCACCAGTGATTTAGCGGGTCCAGATACGCAGTATTTT